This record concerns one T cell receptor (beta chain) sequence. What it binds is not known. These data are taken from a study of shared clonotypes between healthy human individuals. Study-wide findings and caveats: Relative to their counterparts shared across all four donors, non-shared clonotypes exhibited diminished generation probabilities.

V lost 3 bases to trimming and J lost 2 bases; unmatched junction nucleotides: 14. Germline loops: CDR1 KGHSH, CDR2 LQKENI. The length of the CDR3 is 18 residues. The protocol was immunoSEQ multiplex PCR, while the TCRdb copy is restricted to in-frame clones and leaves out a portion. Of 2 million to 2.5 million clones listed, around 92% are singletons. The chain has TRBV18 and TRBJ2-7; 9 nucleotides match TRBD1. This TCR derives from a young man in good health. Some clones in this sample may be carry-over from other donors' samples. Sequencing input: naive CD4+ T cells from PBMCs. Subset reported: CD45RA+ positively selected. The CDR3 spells CASSPGAATGTGTYEQYF. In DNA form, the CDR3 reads TGTGCCAGCTCACCCGGCGCGGCTACCGGGACAGGGACCTACGAGCAGTACTTC.